The 24 T cell receptor beta chains in this list originate from one sample, sequenced in a study of T cells in Graves' hyperthyroidism and ophthalmopathy (dated by TCRdb to between 2018 and 2020). The library was made by multiplex PCR. Sequencing was performed on an Illumina HiSeq 2000. Amplification of TCR beta CDR3 regions was carried out from RNA transcripts. For the first round of RT-PCR on the TCR CDR3, the HTBI primer set was used together with the Qiagen OneStep RT-PCR kit. TCRdb itself trimmed the public reads at Q25 with fastp, ran MiXCR and retained productive beta chains. Entries that share a CDR3 protein sequence are merged under the most common genes and DNA. A total of about 350,000 distinct CDR3 sequences appear in this sample, 15% to 20% of them only once. 15% to 18% of the sample belongs to the ten largest clones. Sequencing used blood. The receptor source for this set is a middle-aged woman with Graves' ophthalmopathy.

A few counts support this clonotype. The chain joins TRBV6-5 to TRBJ1-1; 7 nucleotides line up with TRBD1. The CDR3 is 16 residues long. The J segment lost 1 base and the V segment lost 2 bases, leaving 7 bases of the junction unmatched. Germline CDR1 reads MNHEY; CDR2 reads SVGAGI. This CDR3 reads CASSYDVTGSNTEAFF. In DNA, the CDR3 is TGTGCCAGCAGTTACGACGTGACAGGGTCGAACACTGAAGCTTTCTTT.

This clonotype was observed many times. The chain is built from TRBV19 and TRBJ2-7, with D perhaps assigned TRBD1 or TRBD2 (5 bases each). The CDR3 is made up of 15 amino acids. The V gene's germline CDR1 is LNHDA and CDR2 SQIVND (reference sequence). Trimming cost V 4 bases and J 2 bases, with 15 bases left between them. CDR3: CASSRGRNPAYEQYF. In DNA, the CDR3 is TGTGCCAGTAGTAGGGGACGGAACCCAGCCTACGAGCAGTACTTC.

This clonotype was counted at least ten times. The chain carries TRBV7-2 and TRBJ2-7; 9 bases match TRBD2. The V gene end was trimmed by 6 bases and the J gene end by 1 base; junction bases not matched to a gene: 7. Germline V gene data show CDR1 as SGHTA and CDR2 as FQGNSA. The CDR3 is made up of 15 amino acids. The CDR3 protein is CASREMTSGSYEQYF. The CDR3 DNA sequence: TGTGCCAGCAGAGAGATGACTAGCGGATCCTACGAGCAGTACTTC.

This clonotype was counted only a few times. A read error is possible here, since a much larger clone lies one base away. The chain is built from TRBV27 and TRBJ1-2, with no clear D. The V gene's germline CDR1 is MNHEY and CDR2 SMNVEV (reference sequence). The CDR3 length is 15 residues. Trimming cost V 8 bases and J 0 bases, with 16 bases left between them. CDR3 residues: CASGLKLGTNYGYTF. CDR3 nucleotides: TGTGCCAGCGGCCTGAAGCTGGGGACTAACTATGGCTACACCTTC.

At least ten counts were recorded for this clonotype. The CDR3 nucleotides read TGTGCCAGCAGCTTAAACCCCGCCGGAAACATTCAGTACTTC. Protein product: CASSLNPAGNIQYF. The chain couples TRBV7-3 to TRBJ2-4; no clear D gene. The CDR3 has 14 residues. V was clipped by 1 base and J by 6 bases, with 10 bases between them. Germline V CDR1 and CDR2: SGHTA, FQGTGA. Full variable domain (missing parts from reference TRBV7-3 and TRBJ2-4): GAGVSQTPSNKVTEKGKYVELRCDPISGHTALYWYRQSLGQGPEFLIYFQGTGAADDSGLPNDRFFAVRPEGSVSTLKIQRTERGDSAVYLCASSLNPAGNIQYFGAGTRLSVL.

This clonotype was seen repeatedly, ten times or more. The chain has TRBV6-2 or TRBV6-3 and TRBJ2-7, with 8 bases lining up with TRBD2. The CDR3 is 15 residues long. Germline V lookup: CDR1 MNHEY, CDR2 SVGEGT. V lost 6 bases to trimming and J lost 1 base; unmatched junction nucleotides: 8. Written as DNA, the CDR3 is TGTGCCAGCAGCGCAGCGGGAGTGATTTCCTACGAGCAGTACTTC. It yields the protein CASSAAGVISYEQYF.

This clonotype was observed at least ten times. This rearrangement joins TRBV12-3 or TRBV12-4 to TRBJ2-3; perhaps TRBD1 as D (5 bases). The CDR3 length is 12 residues. Trimming shortened V by 6 bases and J by 3 bases, and 7 bases separated the two germline ends. The CDR3 region has the DNA TGTGCCAGCAGCAGACAGACAGATACGCAGTATTTT. This sequence encodes CASSRQTDTQYF.

This chain uses TRBV28 with TRBJ1-1, with 8 nucleotides matching TRBD1. This CDR3 spans 14 amino acids. In germline, CDR1 is MDHEN, CDR2 SYDVKM. The V gene end was trimmed by 5 bases and the J gene end by 4 bases; junction bases not matched to a gene: 6. CDR3 bases: TGTGCCAGCAGTCCCCACAGGGGGAGCACTGAAGCTTTCTTT. Its translation: CASSPHRGSTEAFF.

This clonotype was observed many times. The chain couples TRBV6-2 or TRBV6-3 to TRBJ1-5; 7 bases agree with TRBD1. Germline values: CDR1 MNHEY, CDR2 SVGEGT. The CDR3 runs 15 residues. The junction had 8 bases not matched to a gene; V was cut back by 7 bases and J by 2 bases. The CDR3 sequence is CASKTGALGNQPQHF. The CDR3 DNA is TGTGCCAGCAAAACAGGGGCTTTGGGCAATCAGCCCCAGCATTTT.

This clonotype was picked up many times. This chain joins TRBV6-5 and TRBJ1-1; no reliable D call. V was cut by 6 bases and J by 5 bases, with 10 bases left in between. The CDR3 loop spans 12 amino acids. CDR1 is MNHEY, CDR2 SVGAGI, per germline. CDR3 sequence (DNA): TGTGCCAGCAGCATGAGGTGGACTGAAGCTTTCTTT. Translating gives CASSMRWTEAFF.

Note on this clonotype: A single base separates this from a much larger clone, so it may be a read error. V gene TRBV28 combines with J gene TRBJ2-7; D gene ambiguous. CDR1 and CDR2 (germline): MDHEN, SYDVKM. The CDR3 runs 16 residues. The chain's CDR3 is CASGLGLSDVPYEQYF. The CDR3 nucleotides are TGTGCCAGCGGTTTAGGGCTGAGTGACGTTCCCTACGAGCAGTACTTC.

This clonotype was picked up a small number of times. The V gene is TRBV5-1, the J gene TRBJ1-1, with 7 bases matching TRBD1. CDR3 length: 18 amino acids. V lost 4 bases and J lost 3; bases outside the gene matches: 18. The germline V gene has CDR1 SGHRS and CDR2 YFSETQ. The CDR3 sequence: CASSPTTEQGWTDTEAFF. DNA for the CDR3: TGCGCCAGCAGCCCGACTACTGAACAGGGGTGGACGGACACTGAAGCTTTCTTT.

This clonotype occurred many times. The chain carries TRBV27 and TRBJ1-1; tentative D call: TRBD1 (5 bases). The CDR3 contains 16 residues. Germline loops: CDR1 MNHEY, CDR2 SMNVEV (reference sequence). V was clipped by 3 bases and J by 5 bases, with 19 bases between them. The CDR3 loop reads CASSFSGSIRITEAFF. CDR3 sequence (DNA): TGTGCCAGCAGTTTTTCAGGGTCGATTAGGATAACTGAAGCTTTCTTT.

In this sample, this clonotype turned up many times. The chain recombines TRBV28 with TRBJ1-1; the D is unclear. Trimming pared 6 bases from V and 10 bases from J, leaving 15 bases between. This CDR3 has 12 amino acids. Germline CDR1 reads MDHEN; CDR2 reads SYDVKM. CDR3 loop: CASSRTPHGAFF. DNA for the CDR3: TGTGCCAGCAGCCGGACCCCTCATGGAGCTTTCTTT.

This clonotype came up many times. The chain is built from TRBV15 and TRBJ1-1; D is possibly TRBD1 (5 bases). Trimming pared 1 base from V and 4 bases from J, leaving 13 bases between. Germline CDR1 and CDR2: LNHNV and YYDKDF (reference sequence). The CDR3 contains 15 residues. Written as DNA, the CDR3 is TGTGCCACCAGCAGAGGACAGCCCGGTGGCACTGAAGCTTTCTTT. Its protein is CATSRGQPGGTEAFF.

In this sample, this clonotype turned up many times. The V call is TRBV28, the J call TRBJ1-3, with TRBD1 matching 10 bases. V was clipped by 6 bases and J by 0 bases; unmatched bases: 2. The CDR3 covers 15 residues. Germline V lookup: CDR1 MDHEN, CDR2 SYDVKM. DNA for the CDR3: TGTGCCAGCAGCAGGACAGGGGGCTCTGGAAACACCATATATTTT. It specifies CASSRTGGSGNTIYF.

The chain recombines TRBV28 with TRBJ2-2, with 8 bases that match TRBD2. The germline gives CDR1 MDHEN, CDR2 SYDVKM. Trimming at V came to 8 bases and at J to 1 base, leaving 6 bases not matched to a gene. The CDR3 extends over 15 amino acids. The CDR3 loop is CASRRGGLNTGELFF. The CDR3 region has the DNA TGTGCCAGCCGACGCGGGGGGCTGAACACCGGGGAGCTGTTTTTT.

This clonotype was counted ten times or more. One base away lies a much larger clone, so this may be a sequencing read error. V gene TRBV19 combines with J gene TRBJ1-5; no reliable D call. The CDR3 is 14 amino acids. Germline V gene lookup returns CDR1 LNHDA and CDR2 SQIVND (reference sequence). The germline V and J ends were trimmed by 3 bases and 5 bases, with 11 bases remaining between them. CDR3 sequence (DNA): TGTGCCAGTAGTATTGGGCAATACGATCAGCCCCAGCATTTT. The encoded protein is CASSIGQYDQPQHF.

The table lists this clonotype with many counts. The rearrangement joins TRBV3-1 to TRBJ1-1, with a possible D match to TRBD1 (5 bases). This CDR3 comprises 14 residues. Germline CDR1 LGHDT, CDR2 YNNKEL (reference sequence). The V end was cut by 0 bases, the J end by 9 bases, with 14 bases between. The CDR3, as DNA: TGTGCCAGCAGCCAAGATCGGGGGGACTGGAAAGCTTTCTTT. Translating it yields CASSQDRGDWKAFF.

This clonotype came up many times. A single base separates this from a much larger clone, so it may be a read error. The chain couples TRBV20-1 to TRBJ2-5; 9 bases map to TRBD2. The CDR3 runs to 14 residues. The ends lost 7 bases at V and 5 bases at J; junction bases unmatched: 11. The germline V gene encodes CDR1 DFQATT and CDR2 SNEGSKA (reference sequence). In DNA form, the CDR3 reads TGCAGTGTTAGCGTTGTAGCGGGAGTGGAGACCCAGTACTTC. Translation: CSVSVVAGVETQYF.

Comments on this clonotype: This could be a read error, since a much larger clone is one nucleotide away. The chain joins TRBV28 to TRBJ2-7; TRBD1 aligns across 10 bases. Unmatched junction bases numbered 3, after V lost 4 bases and J lost 3 bases. There are 14 residues in the CDR3. Germline V gene data show CDR1 as MDHEN and CDR2 as SYDVKM. The CDR3 DNA reads TGTGCCAGCAGTTGGGACAGGGGTCACTACGAGCAGTACTTC. Encoded protein: CASSWDRGHYEQYF.

The CDR3 sequence is CASSLGDTAYEQYF. In nucleotides, the CDR3 is TGTGCCAGCAGCTTAGGGGATACGGCCTACGAGCAGTACTTC. The gene calls are TRBV7-2 and TRBJ2-7; D is undetermined. The CDR3 runs to 14 residues. Germline-derived CDR1 and CDR2 are SGHTA and FQGNSA. Trimming left V 1 base short and J 2 bases short, with 9 bases between.

This clonotype has ten or more counts. This rearrangement joins TRBV6-5 to TRBJ2-2; 8 nucleotides align to TRBD2. V lost 2 bases to trimming and J lost 11 bases; unmatched junction nucleotides: 1. Germline V lookup: CDR1 MNHEY, CDR2 SVGAGI. This CDR3 region has 12 residues. CDR3 protein: CASSYSGSELFF. CDR3 nucleotide sequence: TGTGCCAGCAGTTACAGCGGGAGCGAGCTGTTTTTT.

Many counts were recorded for this clonotype. The V call is TRBV12-3 or TRBV12-4, the J call TRBJ1-1; 7 bases map to TRBD1. The CDR3 sequence is 11 residues long. V shed 5 bases and J 10 bases; nucleotides not matched to a gene: 4. The chain's CDR3 is CASSDRVSAFF. CDR3 nucleotide sequence: TGTGCCAGCAGTGACAGGGTATCAGCTTTCTTT.